These 2 T cell receptor beta chains share one sample of origin, sequenced in a study of neoadjuvant anti-PD-1 for oral cavity cancer. Clones were sequenced by immunoSEQ multiplex PCR, and TCRdb holds only the in-frame ones, with some missing. The table has about 15,000 clones, around 70% seen once. The starting material was PBMCs, obtained before nivolumab (anti-PD-1) treatment. The origin of the receptors is a person aged 35-79 years with oral cavity squamous cell carcinoma.

The DNA for the CDR3 is TGTGCCAGTAGTATGTCCCAGGGCGGCAATTCACCCCTCCACTTT. The encoded protein is CASSMSQGGNSPLHF. The gene calls are TRBV19 and TRBJ1-6, with a weak D call TRBD1 (5 bases). Germline V lookup: CDR1 LNHDA, CDR2 SQIVND (reference sequence). V was shortened by 3 bases and J by 7 bases, with 13 bases between the two germline ends. This CDR3 is 15 amino acids long.

This clone has more than one count but fewer than ten. The chain couples TRBV27 to TRBJ1-2, with D unresolved. V lost 4 bases to trimming and J lost 7 bases, with 10 bases between them. CDR3 length: 12 amino acids. The germline CDR1 and CDR2 sequences are MNHEY and SMNVEV (reference sequence). In nucleotides, the CDR3 is TGTGCCAGCAGTTCGTGGAGTTCTGGCTACACCTTC. It yields the protein CASSSWSSGYTF.